The rows below give T cell receptor beta chains drawn from one sample of a study of cytomegalovirus exposure and HLA in healthy donors. The data were produced by immunoSEQ multiplex PCR, yet TCRdb's version contains in-frame clones alone and is incomplete. The table lists more than 110,000 clones, approximately 84% of them singletons, with 1.4% to 1.5% in the top ten. Sample: PBMCs. These receptor sequences come from a man younger than 40 in good health and CMV-seropositive. CDR3s include the opening cysteine and the closing phenylalanine or tryptophan. D genes are given only for firm matches. Not all rows give a size; the values are once, few, many and, for expanded clones, a class.

clone size,D gene,V gene,J gene,CDR3 DNA,CDR3 protein
NA,TRBD1,TRBV5-1,TRBJ2-5,TGCGCCAGCAGCTTGGTACAGGGGGAAGGAGAGACCCAGTACTTC,CASSLVQGEGETQYF
NA,TRBD2,TRBV5-4,TRBJ2-1,TGTGCCAGCAGCCGAGGACTAGCGGAGAATGAGCAGTTCTTC,CASSRGLAENEQFF
NA,NA,TRBV19,TRBJ1-1,TGTGCCAGTAGTAAAACTATGAGAATATTGAACACTGAAGCTTTCTTT,CASSKTMRILNTEAFF
NA,NA,TRBV5-8,TRBJ2-7,TGTGCCAGCAGCCCAGGGGCTTTCCACGAGCAGTACTTC,CASSPGAFHEQYF
NA,TRBD2,TRBV6-1,TRBJ2-4,TGTGCCAGCAGTGAAGAGAAAGGGCTAGCGGGAGGAAGTAGGACCAAAAACATTCAGTACTTC,CASSEEKGLAGGSRTKNIQYF
NA,TRBD2,TRBV6-1,TRBJ2-3,TGTGCCACCCAGCGGGGGGGCCCTGTTACAGATACGCAGTATTTT,CATQRGGPVTDTQYF
once,TRBD1,TRBV2,TRBJ1-1,TGTGCCAGCAGGGACAGGGGGCTCCGGAGCACTGAAGCTTTCTTT,CASRDRGLRSTEAFF
NA,TRBD2,TRBV18,TRBJ2-1,TGTGCCAGCTCACCTATGACTAGCGGTCCGGGGAATGAGCAGTTCTTC,CASSPMTSGPGNEQFF
NA,TRBD1,TRBV19,TRBJ1-5,TGTGCCAGTAGTAGAACAGGGGCTAATCAGCCCCAGCATTTT,CASSRTGANQPQHF
NA,NA,TRBV5-6,TRBJ2-2,TGTGCCAGCAGCCAAATTACAGGGAGTACCGGGGAGCTGTTTTTT,CASSQITGSTGELFF
NA,NA,TRBV21-1,TRBJ2-3,TGTGCCAGCTCCCCCCTCTCTAGCGGGAGTTCAGATACGCAGTATTTT,CASSPLSSGSSDTQYF
NA,NA,TRBV19,TRBJ1-5,TGTGCCTCATCCCCCGGACAATTCCAGCCCCAGCATTTT,CASSPGQFQPQHF
NA,NA,TRBV10-3,TRBJ2-7,TGTGCCATCAGTGAGTCGAAAGAGGGACTTGGCGAGCAGTACTTC,CAISESKEGLGEQYF
NA,TRBD2,TRBV10-1,TRBJ2-1,TGCGCCAGCAGCTCCGGGACTAGCGGGGTGGATGAGCAGTTCTTC,CASSSGTSGVDEQFF
once,TRBD2,TRBV5-4,TRBJ2-1,TGTGCCAGCAGCCCTTTGTCTAGGGGACTAGCGGGGTCTGAGCAGTTCTTC,CASSPLSRGLAGSEQFF
NA,NA,TRBV5-1,TRBJ1-5,TGCGCCAGCAGCTTAAGTGGGGCCCGCAATCAGCCCCAGCATTTT,CASSLSGARNQPQHF
NA,TRBD1,TRBV28,TRBJ1-2,TGTGCCAGTGTAGGGGGGACAGGGGGTAACTATGGCTACACCTTC,CASVGGTGGNYGYTF
NA,TRBD1,TRBV5-8,TRBJ2-6,TGTGCCAGCAGCTCCGGACAGGCTGGGGCCAACGTCCTGACTTTC,CASSSGQAGANVLTF
NA,TRBD2,TRBV2,TRBJ2-3,TGTGCCAGCAGTGCGACTAGCGGGGGGAGCGATACGCAGTATTTT,CASSATSGGSDTQYF
NA,NA,TRBV19,TRBJ2-5,TGTGCCAGTAGTATAGATTGGCCGACTATGAGGGAGACCCAGTACTTC,CASSIDWPTMRETQYF
NA,TRBD1,TRBV27,TRBJ1-3,TGTGCCAGCAGTTTATCAGGGACAGCGAGAAACACCATATATTTT,CASSLSGTARNTIYF
NA,NA,TRBV30,TRBJ2-3,TGTGCCTGGAGTGGGGACTTCCAGGCAGATACGCAGTATTTT,CAWSGDFQADTQYF
few,TRBD1,TRBV2,TRBJ1-1,TGTGCCAGCAGTAGACAGGGTCTCACTGAAGCTTTCTTT,CASSRQGLTEAFF
NA,NA,TRBV7-3,TRBJ2-1,TGTGCCAGCAGCTTAAGTAGCAGCTCCTACAATGAGCAGTTCTTC,CASSLSSSSYNEQFF
NA,NA,TRBV28,TRBJ1-2,TGTGCCAGCAGTTCCCCGCGTGGGGGGGTAGGGTACACCTTC,CASSSPRGGVGYTF
NA,TRBD1,TRBV23-1,TRBJ1-3,TGCGCCAGCATCTCAAGGGGGCCTAACACCATATATTTT,CASISRGPNTIYF
NA,NA,TRBV18,TRBJ2-1,TGTGCCAGCTCACGCCAGGGCAATGAGCAGTTCTTC,CASSRQGNEQFF
NA,NA,TRBV11-3,TRBJ1-4,TGTGCCAGCAGCTCTCGAATAGCAACTAATGAAAAACTGTTTTTT,CASSSRIATNEKLFF
NA,NA,TRBV18,TRBJ1-2,TGTGCCAGCTCACCACGTCAGTCCGACTATGGCTACACCTTC,CASSPRQSDYGYTF
NA,TRBD1,TRBV28,TRBJ1-2,TGTGCCAGCAGTTTACAAAGGACAGGGTGGGACTATGGCTACACCTTC,CASSLQRTGWDYGYTF
NA,TRBD2,TRBV11-2,TRBJ2-5,TGTACCACCACTAGCGGATCTCAAGAGACCCAGTACTTC,CTTTSGSQETQYF
NA,NA,TRBV28,TRBJ2-1,TGTGCCAGCAGTTTTGCCTCCGGGACTTACAATGAGCAGTTCTTC,CASSFASGTYNEQFF
NA,TRBD2,TRBV13,TRBJ2-2,TGTGCCAGCAGCTTAAAGTCGGCGGGAGAAACCGGGGAGCTGTTTTTT,CASSLKSAGETGELFF
NA,TRBD2,TRBV27,TRBJ2-3,TGTGCCAGCAGTCAACAGGGGATAGCGGGAGACGGCACAGATACGCAGTATTTT,CASSQQGIAGDGTDTQYF
NA,NA,TRBV9,TRBJ2-5,TGTGCCAGCAGCGCGGGGATGGAGGGCAGCCAGACCCAGTACTTC,CASSAGMEGSQTQYF
NA,TRBD1,TRBV6-5,TRBJ2-7,TGTGCCAGCAGCTCCGGGACAGGGGACCTCTACGAGCAGTACTTC,CASSSGTGDLYEQYF
NA,TRBD1,TRBV6-1,TRBJ2-7,TGTGCCAGCAGGGAACAGGGGGCCGCCGGGGATGGGGAGCAGTACTTC,CASREQGAAGDGEQYF
few,TRBD2,TRBV19,TRBJ2-7,TGTGCCAGTAGTATCGAGCGGGGGGCGACCTACGAGCAGTACTTC,CASSIERGATYEQYF
NA,TRBD2,TRBV11-2,TRBJ2-7,TGTGCCAGCAGCCCAAGCGGGAGCCCGGTAGAGCAGTACTTC,CASSPSGSPVEQYF
NA,NA,TRBV18,TRBJ1-2,TGTGCCAGCTCGCCTACTACACGTAACTATGGCTACACCTTC,CASSPTTRNYGYTF
NA,TRBD1,TRBV5-1,TRBJ2-3,TGCGCCAGCAGCCGGACAGGGGGCAGAGATACGCAGTATTTT,CASSRTGGRDTQYF
NA,TRBD1,TRBV28,TRBJ2-3,TGTGCCAGCAAAACAGGGGGCGGCACAGATACGCAGTATTTT,CASKTGGGTDTQYF
NA,TRBD1,TRBV28,TRBJ1-5,TGTGCCAGCAGCTCCGGGACAGGGAAAAATCAGCCCCAGCATTTT,CASSSGTGKNQPQHF
once,TRBD2,TRBV19,TRBJ2-5,TGTGCCAGCACTAGAGCGGGGCGCCAAGAGACCCAGTACTTC,CASTRAGRQETQYF
NA,TRBD1,TRBV5-6,TRBJ1-1,TGTGCCAGCGCCCACAGGGGGGGGGCTGAAGCTTTCTTT,CASAHRGGAEAFF
NA,TRBD2,TRBV2,TRBJ2-3,TGTGCCAGCACCACCACTCGAGGCGGGGGGGCCGGGAATACGCAGTATTTT,CASTTTRGGGAGNTQYF
NA,TRBD1,TRBV6-1,TRBJ2-7,TGTGCCAGCAGTTCGCCGGGACAGGGAACCTACGAGCAGTACTTC,CASSSPGQGTYEQYF
NA,TRBD2,TRBV4-1,TRBJ2-1,TGCGCCAGCAGCCAAGAGGGGGGTGGGACTAGCATCTACAATGAGCAGTTCTTC,CASSQEGGGTSIYNEQFF
NA,NA,TRBV11-2,TRBJ2-7,TGTGCCAGCAGCTTAGAAGCGAGGAGCTCCTACGAGCAGTACTTC,CASSLEARSSYEQYF
NA,TRBD2,TRBV10-3,TRBJ2-7,TGTGCCATCAGACCTACTAGCGGGAGTTACGAGCAGTACTTC,CAIRPTSGSYEQYF